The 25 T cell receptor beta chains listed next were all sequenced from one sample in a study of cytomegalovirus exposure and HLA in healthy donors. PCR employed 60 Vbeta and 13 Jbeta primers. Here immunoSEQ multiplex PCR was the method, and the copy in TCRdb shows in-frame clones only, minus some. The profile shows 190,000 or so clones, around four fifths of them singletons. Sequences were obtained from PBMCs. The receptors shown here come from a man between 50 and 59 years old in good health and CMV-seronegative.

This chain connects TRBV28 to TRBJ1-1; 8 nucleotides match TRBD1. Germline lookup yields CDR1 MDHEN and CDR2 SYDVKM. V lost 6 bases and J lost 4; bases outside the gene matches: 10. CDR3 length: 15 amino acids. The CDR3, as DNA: TGTGCCAGCAGCCCGTCCAGGGGGCGGGGCACTGAAGCTTTCTTT. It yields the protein CASSPSRGRGTEAFF.

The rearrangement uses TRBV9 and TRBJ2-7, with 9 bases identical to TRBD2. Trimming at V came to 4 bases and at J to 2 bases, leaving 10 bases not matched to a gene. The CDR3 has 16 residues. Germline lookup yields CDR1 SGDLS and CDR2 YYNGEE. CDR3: CASSPRGVAGAYEQYF. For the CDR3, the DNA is TGTGCCAGCAGCCCACGTGGGGTAGCGGGGGCCTACGAGCAGTACTTC.

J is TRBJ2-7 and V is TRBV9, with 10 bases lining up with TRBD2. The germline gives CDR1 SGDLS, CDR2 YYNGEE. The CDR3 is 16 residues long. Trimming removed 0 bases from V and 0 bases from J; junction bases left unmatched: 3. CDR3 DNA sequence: TGTGCCAGCAGCGTAGGGGTAGCGGGGGGCTCCTACGAGCAGTACTTC. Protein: CASSVGVAGGSYEQYF.

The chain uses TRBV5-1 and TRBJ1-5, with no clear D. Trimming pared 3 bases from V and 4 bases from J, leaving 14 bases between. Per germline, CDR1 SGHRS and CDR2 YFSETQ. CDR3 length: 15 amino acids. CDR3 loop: CASSWEGSPNQPQHF. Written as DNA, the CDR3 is TGCGCCAGCAGCTGGGAAGGGAGTCCTAATCAGCCCCAGCATTTT.

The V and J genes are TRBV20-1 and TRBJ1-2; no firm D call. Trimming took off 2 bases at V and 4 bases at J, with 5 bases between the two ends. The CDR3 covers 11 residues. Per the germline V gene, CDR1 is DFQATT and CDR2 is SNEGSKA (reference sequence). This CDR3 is CSARIGYGYTF. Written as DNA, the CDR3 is TGCAGTGCTAGAATCGGCTATGGCTACACCTTC.

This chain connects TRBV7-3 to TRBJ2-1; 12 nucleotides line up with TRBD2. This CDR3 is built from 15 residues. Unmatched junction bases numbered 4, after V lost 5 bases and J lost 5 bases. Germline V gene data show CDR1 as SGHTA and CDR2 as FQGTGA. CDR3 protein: CASSPRTSGNNEQFF. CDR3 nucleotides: TGTGCCAGCAGCCCAAGGACTAGCGGGAACAATGAGCAGTTCTTC.

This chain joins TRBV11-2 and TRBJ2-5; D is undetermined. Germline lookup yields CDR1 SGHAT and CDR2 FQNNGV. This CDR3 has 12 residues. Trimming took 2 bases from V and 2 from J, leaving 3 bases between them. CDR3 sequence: CASSLQQETQYF. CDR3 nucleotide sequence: TGTGCCAGCAGCTTACAGCAAGAGACCCAGTACTTC.

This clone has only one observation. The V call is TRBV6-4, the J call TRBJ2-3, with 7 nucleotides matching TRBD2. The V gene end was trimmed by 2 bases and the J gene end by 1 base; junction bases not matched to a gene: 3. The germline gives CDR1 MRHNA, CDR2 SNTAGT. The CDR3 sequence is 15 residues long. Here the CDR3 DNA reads TGTGCCAGCAGTGACGCGGGAGCGGGCACAGATACGCAGTATTTT. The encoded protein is CASSDAGAGTDTQYF.

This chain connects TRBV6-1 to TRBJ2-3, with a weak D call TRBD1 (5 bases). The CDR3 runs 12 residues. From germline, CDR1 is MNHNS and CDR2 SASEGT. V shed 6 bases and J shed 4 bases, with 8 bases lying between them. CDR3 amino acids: CASSLGADTQYF. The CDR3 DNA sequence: TGTGCCAGCAGCTTAGGGGCAGATACGCAGTATTTT.

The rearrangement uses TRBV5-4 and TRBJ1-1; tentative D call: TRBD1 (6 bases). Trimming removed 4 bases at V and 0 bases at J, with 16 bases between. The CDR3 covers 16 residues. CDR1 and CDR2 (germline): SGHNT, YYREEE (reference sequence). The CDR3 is CASSPTGNSMNTEAFF. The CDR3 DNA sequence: TGTGCCAGCAGCCCAACAGGGAATTCGATGAACACTGAAGCTTTCTTT.

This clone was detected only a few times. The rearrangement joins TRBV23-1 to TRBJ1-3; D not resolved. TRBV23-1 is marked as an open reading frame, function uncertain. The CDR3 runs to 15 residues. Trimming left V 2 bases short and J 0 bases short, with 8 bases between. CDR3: CASSQGLYSGNTIYF. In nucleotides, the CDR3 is TGCGCCAGCAGTCAAGGACTGTACTCTGGAAACACCATATATTTT.

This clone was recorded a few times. This chain's CDR3 is CASSPVSTGTEAFF. In nucleotides, the CDR3 is TGTGCCAGCTCACCTGTCTCGACAGGCACTGAAGCTTTCTTT. The rearrangement uses TRBV18 and TRBJ1-1; possible D gene TRBD1, 6 bases. V was shortened by 3 bases and J by 4 bases, with 12 bases between the two germline ends. The CDR3 consists of 14 residues. Per the germline V gene, CDR1 is KGHSH and CDR2 is LQKENI.

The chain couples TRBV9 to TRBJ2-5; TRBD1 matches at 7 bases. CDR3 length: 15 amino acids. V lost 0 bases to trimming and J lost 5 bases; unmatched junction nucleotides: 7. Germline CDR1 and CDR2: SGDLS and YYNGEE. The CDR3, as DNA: TGTGCCAGCAGCGTAGGTACTGGACAGGCGGAGACCCAGTACTTC. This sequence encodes CASSVGTGQAETQYF.

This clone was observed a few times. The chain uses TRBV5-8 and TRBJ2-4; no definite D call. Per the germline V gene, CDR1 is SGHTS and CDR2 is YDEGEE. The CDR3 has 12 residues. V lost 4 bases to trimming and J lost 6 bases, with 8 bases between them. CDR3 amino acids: CASSEHLNIQYF. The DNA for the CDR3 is TGTGCCAGCAGCGAGCATTTAAACATTCAGTACTTC.

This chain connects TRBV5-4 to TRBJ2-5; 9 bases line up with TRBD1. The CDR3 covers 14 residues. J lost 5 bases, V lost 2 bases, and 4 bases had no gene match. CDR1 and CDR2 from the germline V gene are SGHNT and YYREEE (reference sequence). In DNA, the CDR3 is TGTGCCAGCAGCTTCACCGGGACAGGGGAGACCCAGTACTTC. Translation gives CASSFTGTGETQYF.

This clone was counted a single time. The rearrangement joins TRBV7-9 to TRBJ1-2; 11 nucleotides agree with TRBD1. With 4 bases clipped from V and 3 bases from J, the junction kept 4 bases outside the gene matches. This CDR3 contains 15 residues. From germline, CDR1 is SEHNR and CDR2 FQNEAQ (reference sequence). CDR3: CASSWTGGSDYGYTF. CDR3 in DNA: TGTGCCAGCAGCTGGACAGGGGGCTCCGACTATGGCTACACCTTC.

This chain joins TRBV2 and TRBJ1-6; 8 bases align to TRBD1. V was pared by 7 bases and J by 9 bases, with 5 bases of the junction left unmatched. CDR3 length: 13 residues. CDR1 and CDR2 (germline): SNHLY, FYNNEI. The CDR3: CASIRTGSSPLHF. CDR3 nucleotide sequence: TGTGCCAGCATCCGGACAGGGTCTTCACCCCTCCACTTT.

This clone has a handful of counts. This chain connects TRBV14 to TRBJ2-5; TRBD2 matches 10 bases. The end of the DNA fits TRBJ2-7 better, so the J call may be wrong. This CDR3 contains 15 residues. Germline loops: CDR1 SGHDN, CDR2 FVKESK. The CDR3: CASSQVAGGPYEQYF. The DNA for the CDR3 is TGTGCCAGCAGCCAAGTAGCGGGAGGCCCCTACGAGCAGTACTTC.

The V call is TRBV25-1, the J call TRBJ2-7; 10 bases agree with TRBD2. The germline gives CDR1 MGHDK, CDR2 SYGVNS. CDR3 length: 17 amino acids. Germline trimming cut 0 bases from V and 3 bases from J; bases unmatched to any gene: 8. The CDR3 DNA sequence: TGTGCCAGCAGTGAATATTCTAGCGGGAGTTTGGGCTACGAGCAGTACTTC. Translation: CASSEYSSGSLGYEQYF.

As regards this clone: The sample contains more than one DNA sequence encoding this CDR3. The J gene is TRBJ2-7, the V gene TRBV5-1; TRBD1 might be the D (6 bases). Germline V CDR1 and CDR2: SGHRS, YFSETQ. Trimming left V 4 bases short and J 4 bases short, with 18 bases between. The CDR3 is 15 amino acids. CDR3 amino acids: CASSTTGTPEYEQYF. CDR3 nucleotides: TGCGCCAGCAGCACCACCGGGACACCGGAGTACGAGCAGTACTTC.

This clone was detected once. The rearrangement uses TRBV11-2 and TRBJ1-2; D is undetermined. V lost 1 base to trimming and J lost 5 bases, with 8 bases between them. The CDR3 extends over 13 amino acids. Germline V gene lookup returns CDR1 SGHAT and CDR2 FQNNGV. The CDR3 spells CASSLGTDYGYTF. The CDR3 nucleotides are TGTGCCAGCAGCTTAGGAACAGATTATGGCTACACCTTC. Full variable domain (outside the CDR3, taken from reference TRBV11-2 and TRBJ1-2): EAGVAQSPRYKIIEKRQSVAFWCNPISGHATLYWYQQILGQGPKLLIQFQNNGVVDDSQLPKDRFSAERLKGVDSTLKIQPAKLEDSAVYLCASSLGTDYGYTFGSGTRLTVV.

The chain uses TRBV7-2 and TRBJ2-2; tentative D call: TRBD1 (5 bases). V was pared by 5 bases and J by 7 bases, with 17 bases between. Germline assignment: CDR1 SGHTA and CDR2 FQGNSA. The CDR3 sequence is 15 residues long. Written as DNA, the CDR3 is TGTGCCAGCAGCCCAGCTTGGTCAGGGAACGGGGAGCTGTTTTTT. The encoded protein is CASSPAWSGNGELFF. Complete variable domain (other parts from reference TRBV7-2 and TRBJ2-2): GAGVSQSPSNKVTEKGKDVELRCDPISGHTALYWYRQSLGQGLEFLIYFQGNSAPDKSGLPSDRFSAERTGGSVSTLTIQRTQQEDSAVYLCASSPAWSGNGELFFGEGSRLTVL.

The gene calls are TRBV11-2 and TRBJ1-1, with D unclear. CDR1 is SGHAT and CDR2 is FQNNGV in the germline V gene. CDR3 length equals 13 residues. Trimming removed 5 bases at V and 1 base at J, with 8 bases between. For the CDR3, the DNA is TGTGCCAGCAGCCCCAACGGGAACACTGAAGCTTTCTTT. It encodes CASSPNGNTEAFF. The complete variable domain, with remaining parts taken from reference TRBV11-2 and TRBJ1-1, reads EAGVAQSPRYKIIEKRQSVAFWCNPISGHATLYWYQQILGQGPKLLIQFQNNGVVDDSQLPKDRFSAERLKGVDSTLKIQPAKLEDSAVYLCASSPNGNTEAFFGQGTRLTVV.

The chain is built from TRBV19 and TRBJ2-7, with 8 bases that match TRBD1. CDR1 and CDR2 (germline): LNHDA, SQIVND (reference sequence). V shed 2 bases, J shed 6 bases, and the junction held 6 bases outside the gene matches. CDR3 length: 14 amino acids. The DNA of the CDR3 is TGTGCCAGTAGTATACAGACAGGGGCGGCCGAGCAGTACTTC. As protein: CASSIQTGAAEQYF.

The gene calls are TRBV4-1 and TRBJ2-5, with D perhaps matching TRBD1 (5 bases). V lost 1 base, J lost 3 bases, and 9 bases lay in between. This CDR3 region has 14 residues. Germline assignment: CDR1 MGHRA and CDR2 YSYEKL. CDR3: CASSQGFREETQYF. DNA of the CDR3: TGCGCCAGCAGCCAAGGGTTCAGGGAAGAGACCCAGTACTTC.